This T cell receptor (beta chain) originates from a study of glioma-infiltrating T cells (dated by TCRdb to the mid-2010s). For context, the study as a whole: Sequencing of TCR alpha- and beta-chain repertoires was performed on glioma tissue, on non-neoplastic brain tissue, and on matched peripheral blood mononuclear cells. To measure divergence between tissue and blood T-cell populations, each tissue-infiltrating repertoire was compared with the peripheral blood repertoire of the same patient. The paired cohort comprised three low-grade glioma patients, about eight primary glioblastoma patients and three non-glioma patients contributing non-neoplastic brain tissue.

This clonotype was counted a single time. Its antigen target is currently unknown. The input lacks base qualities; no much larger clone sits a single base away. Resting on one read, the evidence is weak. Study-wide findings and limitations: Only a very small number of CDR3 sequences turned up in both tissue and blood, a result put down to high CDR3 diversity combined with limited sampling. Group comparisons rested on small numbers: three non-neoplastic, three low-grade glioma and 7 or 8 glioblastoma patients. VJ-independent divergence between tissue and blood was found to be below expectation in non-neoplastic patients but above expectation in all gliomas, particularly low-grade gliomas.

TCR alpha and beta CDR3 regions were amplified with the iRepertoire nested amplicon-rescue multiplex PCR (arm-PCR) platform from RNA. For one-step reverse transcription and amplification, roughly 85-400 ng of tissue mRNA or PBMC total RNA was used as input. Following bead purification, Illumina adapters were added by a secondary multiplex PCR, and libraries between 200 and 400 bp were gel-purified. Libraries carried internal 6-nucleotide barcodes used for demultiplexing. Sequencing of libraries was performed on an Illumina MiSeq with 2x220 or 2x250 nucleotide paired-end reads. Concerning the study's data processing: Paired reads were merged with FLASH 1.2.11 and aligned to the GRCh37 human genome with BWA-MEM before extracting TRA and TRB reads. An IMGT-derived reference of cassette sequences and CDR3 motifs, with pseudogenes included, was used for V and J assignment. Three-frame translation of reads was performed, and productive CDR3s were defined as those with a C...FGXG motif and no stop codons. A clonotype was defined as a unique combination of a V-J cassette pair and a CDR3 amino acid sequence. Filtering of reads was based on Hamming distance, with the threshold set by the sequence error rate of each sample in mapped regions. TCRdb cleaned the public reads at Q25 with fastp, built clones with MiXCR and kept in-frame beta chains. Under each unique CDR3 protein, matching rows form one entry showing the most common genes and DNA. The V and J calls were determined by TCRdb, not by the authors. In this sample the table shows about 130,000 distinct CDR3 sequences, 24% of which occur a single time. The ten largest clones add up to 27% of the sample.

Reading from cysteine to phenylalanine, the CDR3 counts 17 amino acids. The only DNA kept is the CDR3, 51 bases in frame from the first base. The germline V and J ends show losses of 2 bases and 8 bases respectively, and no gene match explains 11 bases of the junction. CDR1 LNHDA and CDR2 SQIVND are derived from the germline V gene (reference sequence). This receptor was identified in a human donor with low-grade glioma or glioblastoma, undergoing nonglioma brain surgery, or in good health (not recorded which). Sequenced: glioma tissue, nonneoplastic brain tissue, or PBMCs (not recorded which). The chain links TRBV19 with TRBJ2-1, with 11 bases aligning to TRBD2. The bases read TGTGCCAGTAGTATAATTCCCGGTAGCGGGGGGGTCGATGAGCAGTTCTTC. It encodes CASSIIPGSGGVDEQFF.